This TCR beta chain comes out of a study of T cells in Graves' hyperthyroidism and ophthalmopathy (dated by TCRdb to between 2018 and 2020). The study in broad terms: Peripheral blood samples were taken at initial diagnosis, before any treatment was given. Once sampling was done, hyperthyroidism patients were given methimazole at a starting dose of 30 mg daily, whereas ophthalmopathy patients were given high-dose intravenous methylprednisolone. TCR Vbeta CDR3 sequencing of fewer than 150 peripheral blood samples (approximately 44 ophthalmopathy, roughly 72 hyperthyroidism and roughly 17 progressor patients) is reported in the paper. Prospective prediction of ophthalmopathy was tested in an independent validation cohort consisting of about 20 hyperthyroidism patients and approximately 16 patients who later progressed to ophthalmopathy. The 75 to 100 discovery patients were divided at random into training and test sets in a 7:3 ratio. Thyroid tissue and blood T-cell repertoires from more than 5 Graves' hyperthyroidism patients were also compared in the study. To identify TCR V-J signatures that set the groups apart, the researchers used a discovery cohort of 90 to 100 patients, made up of some 41 with Graves' ophthalmopathy and 55 to 65 with stable Graves' hyperthyroidism. Broader findings and caveats from the paper: A 13 V-J signature model separated ophthalmopathy from stable hyperthyroidism, with 87.88% sensitivity and roughly 82% specificity in cross-validation and 80%/75% in testing. Most expanded thyroid clonotypes (frequency above 0.001) were also detected in blood, suggesting blood repertoires may reflect thyroid immune responses. In validation, the model predicted progression to ophthalmopathy a median of approximately 6.3 months before onset, with approximately 70% sensitivity and nearly 75% specificity. Sample size was not statistically predetermined, and blinding of investigators to group allocation was not performed.

From the germline V gene, CDR1 is MDHEN and CDR2 is SYDVKM. Measured from the cysteine to the phenylalanine, the CDR3 is 15 residues long. The CDR3 DNA has 45 bases and is translated from base 1. Ends trimmed: V by 5 bases, J by 3 bases; bases unmatched to a gene: 10. Ophthalmopathy patients had moderately to severely active disease, with a Clinical Activity Score of 3 or more, a NOSPECS grade of 4 or more, and a disease duration of less than 3 months. Patients with uncontrolled infections, other autoimmune diseases, pregnancy or lactation were excluded. Diagnoses were based on clinical symptoms, serum thyroxine and TRAb, thyroid ultrasound and orbital computed tomography. PBMCs were isolated from approximately 10 ml of fresh peripheral blood by Ficoll-Paque density gradient centrifugation. Total RNA was extracted using Trizol reagent, and RNA quality was assessed on an Agilent 2100 Bioanalyzer. In its sample, this clonotype was seen a few times. The antigen this receptor binds is unknown. Base qualities are not recorded, but no much larger clone differs from it by a single base.

The TCR beta CDR3 regions were amplified from RNA transcripts. The first round of RT-PCR for the TCR CDR3 was performed with the HTBI primer set and the Qiagen OneStep RT-PCR kit. A second multiplex PCR round built the libraries, followed by size selection and purification. The libraries were sequenced on an Illumina HiSeq2000 using paired-end 100 bp reads. In the authors' own workflow: SOAPnuke was used to process the raw data, throwing out any read that contained adapters or uncalled bases, had a mean Phred below 15, or lacked an exact constant-primer or identifier match. COPE v1.2.5 was used to merge high-quality paired reads, and clonotypes were defined as unique nucleotide sequences. MiTCR v1.1 was used to align the clonotypes against IMGT TRBV, TRBD and TRBJ reference segments. Only V-J combinations with frequency above 0.0001, covering about 99% of repertoires, were analysed. The TCS score was defined as F50 (clonal expansion) divided by E x V (chaos), with BLOSUM62-based TCRdist calculated between CDR3 peptides within each V-J. Welch's t-statistics and random forest reduced just over 500 V-J features to roughly 13, which were used in a naive Bayes classifier (R e1071). Through fastp at Q25 and MiXCR, TCRdb rebuilt clones from the public reads, retaining in-frame beta chains. A single entry per CDR3 protein holds the most common genes and DNA from its merged rows. TCRdb's processing, not the authors', yielded these V and J calls. Present in this sample are about 640,000 distinct CDR3 sequences, more than 20% of which were seen just once. Approximately 30% of the sample belongs to the ten largest clones.

The specimen sequenced was blood. This receptor was obtained from a man aged 25-45 years with Graves' ophthalmopathy. Rearrangement joined TRBV28 to TRBJ2-7, and 7 bases in between align with TRBD1. Here the CDR3 is given as CASSLRGGRYYEQYF. The DNA sequence reads TGTGCCAGCAGTCTGCGAGGGGGCAGATACTACGAGCAGTACTTC.